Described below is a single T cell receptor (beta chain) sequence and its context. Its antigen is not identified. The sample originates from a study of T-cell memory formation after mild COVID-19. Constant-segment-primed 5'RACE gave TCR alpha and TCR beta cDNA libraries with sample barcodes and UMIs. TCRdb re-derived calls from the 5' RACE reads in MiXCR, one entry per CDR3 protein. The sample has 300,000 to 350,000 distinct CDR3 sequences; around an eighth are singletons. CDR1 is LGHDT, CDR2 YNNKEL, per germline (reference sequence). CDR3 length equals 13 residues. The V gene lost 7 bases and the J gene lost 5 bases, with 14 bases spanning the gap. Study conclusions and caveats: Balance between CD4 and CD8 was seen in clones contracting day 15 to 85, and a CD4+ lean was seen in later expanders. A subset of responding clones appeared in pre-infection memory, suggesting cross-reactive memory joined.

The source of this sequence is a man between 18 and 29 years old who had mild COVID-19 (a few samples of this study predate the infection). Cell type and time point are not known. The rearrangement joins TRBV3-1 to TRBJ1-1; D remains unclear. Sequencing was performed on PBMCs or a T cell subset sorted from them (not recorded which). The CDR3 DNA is TGTGCCAGCACCACGAGACTATGGACTGAAGCTTTCTTT. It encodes CASTTRLWTEAFF. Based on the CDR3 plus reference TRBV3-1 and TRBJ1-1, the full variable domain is DTAVSQTPKYLVTQMGNDKSIKCEQNLGHDTMYWYKQDSKKFLKIMFSYNNKELIINETVPNRFSPKSPDKAHLNLHINSLELGDSAVYFCASTTRLWTEAFFGQGTRLTVV.